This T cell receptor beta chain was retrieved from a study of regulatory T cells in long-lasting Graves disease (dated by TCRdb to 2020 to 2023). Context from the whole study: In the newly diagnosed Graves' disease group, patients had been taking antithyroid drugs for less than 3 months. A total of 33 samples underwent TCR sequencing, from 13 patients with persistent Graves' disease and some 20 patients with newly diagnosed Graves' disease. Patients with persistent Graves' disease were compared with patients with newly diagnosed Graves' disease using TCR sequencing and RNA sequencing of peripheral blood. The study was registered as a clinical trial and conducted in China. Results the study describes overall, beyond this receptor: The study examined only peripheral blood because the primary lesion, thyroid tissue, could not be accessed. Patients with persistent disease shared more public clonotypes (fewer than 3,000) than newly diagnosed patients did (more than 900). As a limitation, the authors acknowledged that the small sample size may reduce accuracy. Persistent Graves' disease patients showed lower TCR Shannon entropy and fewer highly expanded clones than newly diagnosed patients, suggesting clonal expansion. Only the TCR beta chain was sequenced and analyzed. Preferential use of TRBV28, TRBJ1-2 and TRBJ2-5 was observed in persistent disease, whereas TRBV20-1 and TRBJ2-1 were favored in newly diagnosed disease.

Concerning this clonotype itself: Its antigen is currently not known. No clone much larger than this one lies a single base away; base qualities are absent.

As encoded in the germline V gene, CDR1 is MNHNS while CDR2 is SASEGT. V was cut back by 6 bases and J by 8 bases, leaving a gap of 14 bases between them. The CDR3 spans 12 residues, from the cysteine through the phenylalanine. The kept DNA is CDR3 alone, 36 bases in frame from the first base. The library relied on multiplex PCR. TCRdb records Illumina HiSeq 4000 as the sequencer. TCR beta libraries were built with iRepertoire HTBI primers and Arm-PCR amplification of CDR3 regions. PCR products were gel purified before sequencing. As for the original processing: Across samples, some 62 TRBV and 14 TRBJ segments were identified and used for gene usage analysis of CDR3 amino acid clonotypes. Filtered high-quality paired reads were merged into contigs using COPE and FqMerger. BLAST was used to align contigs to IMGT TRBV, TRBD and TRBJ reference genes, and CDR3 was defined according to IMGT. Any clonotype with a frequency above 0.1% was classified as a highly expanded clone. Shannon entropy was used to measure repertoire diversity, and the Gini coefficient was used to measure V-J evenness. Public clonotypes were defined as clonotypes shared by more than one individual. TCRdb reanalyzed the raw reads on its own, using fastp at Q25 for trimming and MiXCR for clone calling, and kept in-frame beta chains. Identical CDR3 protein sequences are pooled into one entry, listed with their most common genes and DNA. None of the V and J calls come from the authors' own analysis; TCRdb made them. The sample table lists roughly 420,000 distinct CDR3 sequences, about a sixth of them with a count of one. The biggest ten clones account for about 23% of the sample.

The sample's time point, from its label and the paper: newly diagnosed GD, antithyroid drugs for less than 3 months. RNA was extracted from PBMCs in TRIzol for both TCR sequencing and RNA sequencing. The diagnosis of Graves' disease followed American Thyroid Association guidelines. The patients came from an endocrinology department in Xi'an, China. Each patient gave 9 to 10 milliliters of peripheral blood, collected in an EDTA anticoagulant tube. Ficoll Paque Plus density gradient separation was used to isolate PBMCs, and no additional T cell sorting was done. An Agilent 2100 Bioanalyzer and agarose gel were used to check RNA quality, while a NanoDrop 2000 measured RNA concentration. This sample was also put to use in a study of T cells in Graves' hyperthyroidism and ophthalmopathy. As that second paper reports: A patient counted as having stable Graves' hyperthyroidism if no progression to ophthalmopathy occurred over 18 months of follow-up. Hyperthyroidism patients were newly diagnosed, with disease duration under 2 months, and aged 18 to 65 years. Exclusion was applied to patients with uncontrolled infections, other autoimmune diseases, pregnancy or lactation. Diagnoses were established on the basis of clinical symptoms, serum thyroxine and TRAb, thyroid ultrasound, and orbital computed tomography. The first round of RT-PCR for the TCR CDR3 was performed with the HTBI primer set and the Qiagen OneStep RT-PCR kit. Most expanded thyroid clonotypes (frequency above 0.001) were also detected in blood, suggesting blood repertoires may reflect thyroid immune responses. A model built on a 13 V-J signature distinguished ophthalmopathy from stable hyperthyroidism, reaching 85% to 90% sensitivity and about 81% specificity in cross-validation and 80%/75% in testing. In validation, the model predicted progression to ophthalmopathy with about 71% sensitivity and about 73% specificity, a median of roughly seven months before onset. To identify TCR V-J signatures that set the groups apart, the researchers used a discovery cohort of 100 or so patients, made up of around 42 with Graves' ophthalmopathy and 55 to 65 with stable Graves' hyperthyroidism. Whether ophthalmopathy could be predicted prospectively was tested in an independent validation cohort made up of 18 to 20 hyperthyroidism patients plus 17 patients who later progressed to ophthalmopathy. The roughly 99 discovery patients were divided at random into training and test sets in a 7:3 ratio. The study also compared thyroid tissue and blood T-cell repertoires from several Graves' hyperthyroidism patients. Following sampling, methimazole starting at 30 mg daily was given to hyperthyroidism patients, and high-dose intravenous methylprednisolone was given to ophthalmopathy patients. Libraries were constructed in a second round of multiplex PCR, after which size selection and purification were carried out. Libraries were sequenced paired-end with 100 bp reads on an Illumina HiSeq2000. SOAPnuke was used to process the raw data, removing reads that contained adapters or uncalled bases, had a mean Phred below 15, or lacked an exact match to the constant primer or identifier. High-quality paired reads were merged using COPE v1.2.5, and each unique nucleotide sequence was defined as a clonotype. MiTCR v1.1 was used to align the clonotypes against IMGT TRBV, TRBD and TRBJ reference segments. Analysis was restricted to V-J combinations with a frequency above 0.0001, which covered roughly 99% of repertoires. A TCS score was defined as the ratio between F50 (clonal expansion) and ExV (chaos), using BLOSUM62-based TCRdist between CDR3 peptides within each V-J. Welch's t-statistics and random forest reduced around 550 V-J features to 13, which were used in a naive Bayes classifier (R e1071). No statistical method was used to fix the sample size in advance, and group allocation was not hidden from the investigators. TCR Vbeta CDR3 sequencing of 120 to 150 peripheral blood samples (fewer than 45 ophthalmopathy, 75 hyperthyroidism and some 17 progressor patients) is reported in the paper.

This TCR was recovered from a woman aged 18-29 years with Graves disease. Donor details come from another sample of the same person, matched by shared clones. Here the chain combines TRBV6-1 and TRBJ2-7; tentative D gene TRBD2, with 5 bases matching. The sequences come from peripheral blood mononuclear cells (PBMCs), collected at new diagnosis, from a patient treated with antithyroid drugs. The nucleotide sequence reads TGTGCCAGCAGCCCCCCCAGAGGGAAGCAGTACTTC. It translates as CASSPPRGKQYF.